Presented here are 20 T cell receptor beta chains from one specimen sequenced in a study of OX40 agonist ivuxolimab in advanced cancers. Method: immunoSEQ multiplex PCR; TCRdb's copy keeps in-frame clones and lacks some. This sample has 20,000 to 25,000 clones, with around four fifths found just once. This material consisted of CD4+ or CD8+ T cells sorted from blood, taken in a trial of the OX40 agonist ivuxolimab. The receptors come from an adult with an advanced solid tumor such as melanoma, head and neck, liver or kidney cancer.

The chain recombines TRBV5-5 with TRBJ2-7, with D possibly being TRBD1 or TRBD2 (5 bases each). Germline V gene lookup returns CDR1 SGHKS and CDR2 YYEKEE (reference sequence). The V gene lost 1 base and the J gene lost 2 bases, with 10 bases spanning the gap. The CDR3 totals 14 residues. CDR3 in amino acids: CASSLWDGTYEQYF. In DNA, the CDR3 is TGTGCCAGCAGCTTGTGGGACGGCACCTACGAGCAGTACTTC.

This clone showed up just once. The rearrangement joins TRBV27 to TRBJ2-7, with 10 bases matching TRBD1. Germline V gene sequence: CDR1 MNHEY, CDR2 SMNVEV (reference sequence). The CDR3 runs 18 residues. Trimming cost V 2 bases and J 3 bases; bases outside gene matches: 13. Here the CDR3 reads CASSLKGPETGGLYEQYF. For the CDR3, the DNA is TGTGCCAGCAGTTTAAAGGGCCCCGAGACAGGGGGCCTCTACGAGCAGTACTTC.

The V call is TRBV7-9, the J call TRBJ2-1; TRBD2 matches 11 bases. Germline trimming cut 4 bases from V and 5 bases from J; bases unmatched to any gene: 4. Germline V gene data show CDR1 as SEHNR and CDR2 as FQNEAQ (reference sequence). The CDR3 extends over 15 amino acids. The CDR3 reads CASSWLAGGDNEQFF. For the CDR3, the DNA is TGTGCCAGCAGCTGGTTAGCGGGGGGGGACAATGAGCAGTTCTTC.

The CDR3 DNA follows: TGTGCTAGTGGTTTGGTACAATTTAAGAGGGCCGTGAACACTGAAGCTTTCTTT. This encodes CASGLVQFKRAVNTEAFF. This chain links TRBV12-5 with TRBJ1-1, with D hard to call. V was pared by 0 bases and J by 0 bases, with 17 bases between. The CDR3 spans 18 residues. Per the germline V gene, CDR1 is LGHNT and CDR2 is FRNRAP.

This chain connects TRBV6-1 to TRBJ1-6, with D unresolved. Germline V gene lookup returns CDR1 MNHNS and CDR2 SASEGT. V lost 0 bases, J lost 0 bases, and 12 bases lay in between. There are 18 residues in the CDR3. Here the CDR3 reads CASSEARSLSSYNSPLHF. The CDR3 nucleotides read TGTGCCAGCAGTGAAGCGCGCAGTTTGAGCTCCTATAATTCACCCCTCCACTTT.

V gene TRBV5-4 combines with J gene TRBJ2-1; D not certain. V was cut by 1 base and J by 7 bases, with 6 bases left in between. Germline V lookup: CDR1 SGHNT, CDR2 YYREEE (reference sequence). CDR3 length equals 12 residues. The CDR3 nucleotides are TGTGCCAGCAGCTTGAATTCGAATGAGCAGTTCTTC. This gives the protein CASSLNSNEQFF.

J is TRBJ1-2 and V is TRBV6-5; no firm D call. This CDR3 spans 13 amino acids. CDR1 and CDR2 from the germline V gene are MNHEY and SVGAGI. The germline V and J ends were trimmed by 0 bases and 2 bases, with 4 bases remaining between them. The CDR3, as DNA: TGTGCCAGCAGTTACTCCCGGAACTATGGCTACACCTTC. As protein: CASSYSRNYGYTF.

The CDR3 loop reads CASSVGQDSYEQYF. The DNA for the CDR3 is TGTGCCAGCAGTGTGGGACAGGACTCCTACGAGCAGTACTTC. This rearrangement joins TRBV6-5 to TRBJ2-7; 8 bases match TRBD1. This CDR3 region has 14 residues. Germline V gene lookup returns CDR1 MNHEY and CDR2 SVGAGI. The J segment lost 0 bases and the V segment lost 5 bases, leaving 3 bases of the junction unmatched.

This clone was seen a handful of times. V and J are TRBV27 and TRBJ1-5; 7 nucleotides agree with TRBD1. Unmatched junction bases numbered 2, after V lost 2 bases and J lost 1 base. Germline values: CDR1 MNHEY, CDR2 SMNVEV (reference sequence). This CDR3 spans 15 amino acids. The CDR3 bases are TGTGCCAGCAGTTTAGTACAGGGGAGCAATCAGCCCCAGCATTTT. This sequence encodes CASSLVQGSNQPQHF.

The chain joins TRBV7-9 to TRBJ2-7, with 16 nucleotides matching TRBD2. This CDR3 comprises 18 residues. The V segment lost 5 bases and the J segment 4 bases; nucleotides outside the gene matches: 11. Germline values: CDR1 SEHNR, CDR2 FQNEAQ (reference sequence). CDR3 in amino acids: CASSRTGTSGRASYEQYF. The CDR3 DNA is TGTGCCAGCAGCCGCACCGGGACTAGCGGGAGGGCCTCATACGAGCAGTACTTC.

The rearrangement joins TRBV7-9 to TRBJ2-1, with D perhaps TRBD2 (6 bases). Per germline, CDR1 SEHNR and CDR2 FQNEAQ (reference sequence). The CDR3 has 16 amino acids. V was shortened by 2 bases and J by 2 bases, with 13 bases between the two germline ends. The CDR3 DNA sequence: TGTGCCAGCAGCTTATATGGCGGGGAACCCTACAATGAGCAGTTCTTC. Translation: CASSLYGGEPYNEQFF.

The V call is TRBV25-1, the J call TRBJ1-2; the D gene is possibly TRBD1 (6 bases). V dropped 8 bases and J dropped 6 bases, with 16 bases sitting between them. The V gene's germline CDR1 is MGHDK and CDR2 SYGVNS. There are 13 residues in the CDR3. The CDR3 here is CASLSDREDGYTF. CDR3 nucleotides: TGTGCCAGCCTTTCGGACAGAGAGGATGGCTACACCTTC.

The chain joins TRBV7-8 to TRBJ1-1; D ambiguous. Per germline, CDR1 SGHVS and CDR2 FQNEAQ. The CDR3 consists of 13 residues. Trimming stripped 2 bases from V and 1 base from J, with 5 bases between. Written as DNA, the CDR3 is TGTGCCAGCAGCTTACGGGAGAACACTGAAGCTTTCTTT. Its translation is CASSLRENTEAFF.

This rearrangement joins TRBV27 to TRBJ1-1; D is perhaps TRBD1 (6 bases). The CDR3 consists of 14 residues. Germline-derived CDR1 and CDR2 are MNHEY and SMNVEV (reference sequence). Trimming stripped 2 bases from V and 5 bases from J, with 12 bases between. CDR3 nucleotides: TGTGCCAGCAGTTTAAGGGGGGGGGTTACTGAAGCTTTCTTT. It is translated as CASSLRGGVTEAFF.

The chain employs TRBV11-2 and TRBJ2-4; 9 nucleotides line up with TRBD2. Unmatched junction bases numbered 5, after V lost 4 bases and J lost 7 bases. CDR1 is SGHAT, CDR2 FQNNGV, per germline. The CDR3 spans 14 residues. In DNA, the CDR3 is TGTGCCAGCAGCTCGGGACTAGCTCCGAACATTCAGTACTTC. Protein product: CASSSGLAPNIQYF.

V is TRBV14 and J is TRBJ2-3; the match to TRBD2 covers 9 bases. This CDR3 is built from 16 residues. Trimming cost V 3 bases and J 2 bases; bases outside gene matches: 6. Germline CDR1 reads SGHDN; CDR2 reads FVKESK. The CDR3 reads CASSQVSGGSTDTQYF. In nucleotides, the CDR3 is TGTGCCAGCAGCCAGGTTAGCGGGGGATCCACAGATACGCAGTATTTT.

Here the CDR3 reads CASSIGLGTVNQPQHF. DNA for the CDR3: TGTGCCAGTAGTATAGGCCTGGGGACGGTAAATCAGCCCCAGCATTTT. The chain carries TRBV19 and TRBJ1-5; a possible D gene is TRBD1 (5 bases). Germline V gene lookup returns CDR1 LNHDA and CDR2 SQIVND (reference sequence). The germline V and J ends were trimmed by 1 base and 4 bases, with 14 bases remaining between them. This CDR3 region has 16 residues. Variable domain in full (rest from reference TRBV19 and TRBJ1-5): DGGITQSPKYLFRKEGQNVTLSCEQNLNHDAMYWYRQDPGQGLRLIYYSQIVNDFQKGDIAEGYSVSREKKESFPLTVTSAQKNPTAFYLCASSIGLGTVNQPQHFGDGTRLSIL.

The chain links TRBV7-9 to TRBJ1-2; 7 bases agree with TRBD1. Germline V gene sequence: CDR1 SEHNR, CDR2 FQNEAQ (reference sequence). CDR3 length: 14 residues. V dropped 4 bases and J dropped 5; count of bases not matched to a gene: 7. CDR3 residues: CASSWDSLVYGYTF. The CDR3 DNA reads TGTGCCAGCAGCTGGGACAGCCTTGTTTATGGCTACACCTTC. Filled out from reference TRBV7-9 and TRBJ1-2, the complete variable domain reads DTGVSQNPRHKITKRGQNVTFRCDPISEHNRLYWYRQTLGQGPEFLTYFQNEAQLEKSRLLSDRFSAERPKGSFSTLEIQRTEQGDSAMYLCASSWDSLVYGYTFGSGTRLTVV.

V and J are TRBV30 and TRBJ2-1, with D perhaps matching TRBD1 (5 bases). This CDR3 spans 15 amino acids. Germline CDR1 and CDR2: GTSNPN and SVGIG (reference sequence). Trimming removed 2 bases from V and 6 bases from J, with 17 bases in between. CDR3 residues: CAWSHDSGYANEQFF. As DNA, the CDR3 is TGTGCCTGGAGTCACGATTCAGGGTACGCCAATGAGCAGTTCTTC.

This clone was observed a few times. This chain joins TRBV11-3 and TRBJ2-7, with 9 positions matching TRBD1. CDR3 length equals 15 residues. Trimming took 0 bases from V and 6 from J; bases not matched to a gene: 6. Germline V gene data show CDR1 as SGHNT and CDR2 as YENEEA. The CDR3 loop reads CASSLEGGQGSEQYF. Written as DNA, the CDR3 is TGTGCCAGCAGCTTAGAGGGCGGACAGGGGAGCGAGCAGTACTTC. Variable domain in full (rest from reference TRBV11-3 and TRBJ2-7): EAGVVQSPRYKIIEKKQPVAFWCNPISGHNTLYWYLQNLGQGPELLIRYENEEAVDDSQLPKDRFSAERLKGVDSTLKIQPAELGDSAVYLCASSLEGGQGSEQYFGPGTRLTVT.